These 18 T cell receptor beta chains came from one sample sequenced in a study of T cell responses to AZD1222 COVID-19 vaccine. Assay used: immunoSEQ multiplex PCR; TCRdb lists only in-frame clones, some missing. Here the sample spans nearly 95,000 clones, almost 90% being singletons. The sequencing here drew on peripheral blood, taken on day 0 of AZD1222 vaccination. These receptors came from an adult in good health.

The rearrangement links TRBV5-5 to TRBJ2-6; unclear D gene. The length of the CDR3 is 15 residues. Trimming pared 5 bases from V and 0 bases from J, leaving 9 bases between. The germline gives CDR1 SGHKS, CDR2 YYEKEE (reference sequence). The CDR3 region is CASRRSNSGANVLTF. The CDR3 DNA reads TGTGCCAGCAGACGGTCAAACTCTGGGGCCAACGTCCTGACTTTC.

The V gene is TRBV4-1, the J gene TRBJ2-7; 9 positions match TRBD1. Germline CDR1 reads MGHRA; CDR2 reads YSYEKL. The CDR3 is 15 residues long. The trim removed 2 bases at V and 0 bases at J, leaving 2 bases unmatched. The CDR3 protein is CASSQNRGRSYEQYF. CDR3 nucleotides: TGCGCCAGCAGCCAAAACAGGGGGCGCTCCTACGAGCAGTACTTC.

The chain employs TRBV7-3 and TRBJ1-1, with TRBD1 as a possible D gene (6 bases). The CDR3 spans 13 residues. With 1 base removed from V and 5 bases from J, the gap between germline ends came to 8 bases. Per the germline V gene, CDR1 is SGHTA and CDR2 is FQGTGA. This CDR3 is CASSLNRDTEAFF. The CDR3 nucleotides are TGTGCCAGCAGCTTAAACAGGGATACTGAAGCTTTCTTT. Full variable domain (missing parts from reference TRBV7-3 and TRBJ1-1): GAGVSQTPSNKVTEKGKYVELRCDPISGHTALYWYRQSLGQGPEFLIYFQGTGAADDSGLPNDRFFAVRPEGSVSTLKIQRTERGDSAVYLCASSLNRDTEAFFGQGTRLTVV.

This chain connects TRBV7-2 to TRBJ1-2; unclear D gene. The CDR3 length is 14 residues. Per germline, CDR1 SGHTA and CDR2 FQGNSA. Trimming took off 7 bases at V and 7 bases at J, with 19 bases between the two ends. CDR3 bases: TGTGCCAGCACCTACCCCGCGGCAACGGTTGGCTACACCTTC. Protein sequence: CASTYPAATVGYTF.

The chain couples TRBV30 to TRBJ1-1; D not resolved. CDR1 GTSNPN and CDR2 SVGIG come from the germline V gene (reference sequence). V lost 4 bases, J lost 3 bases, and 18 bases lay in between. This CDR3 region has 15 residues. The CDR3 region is CAWNRVGVWDTEAFF. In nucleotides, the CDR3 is TGTGCCTGGAATCGGGTCGGGGTGTGGGACACTGAAGCTTTCTTT.

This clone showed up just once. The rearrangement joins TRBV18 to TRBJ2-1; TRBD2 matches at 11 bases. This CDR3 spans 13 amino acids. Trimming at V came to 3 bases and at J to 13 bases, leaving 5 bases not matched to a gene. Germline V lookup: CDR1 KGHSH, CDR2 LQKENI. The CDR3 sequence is CASSPDSGGDQFF. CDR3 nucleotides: TGTGCCAGCTCACCGGATAGCGGGGGGGACCAGTTCTTC.

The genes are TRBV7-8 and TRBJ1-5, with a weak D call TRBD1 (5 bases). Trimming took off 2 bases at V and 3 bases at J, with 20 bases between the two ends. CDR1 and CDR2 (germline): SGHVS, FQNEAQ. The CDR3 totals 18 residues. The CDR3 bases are TGTGCCAGCAGCTTAACCCCCCTTGAAGGGGTTCTCAATCAGCCCCAGCATTTT. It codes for CASSLTPLEGVLNQPQHF.

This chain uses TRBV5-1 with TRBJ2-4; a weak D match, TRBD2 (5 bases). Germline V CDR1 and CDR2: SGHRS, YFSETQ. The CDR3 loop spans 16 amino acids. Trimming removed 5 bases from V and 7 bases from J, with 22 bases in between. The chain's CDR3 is CASSGPRVRAINIQYF. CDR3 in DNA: TGCGCCAGCAGTGGCCCGAGGGTTAGGGCAATCAACATTCAGTACTTC.

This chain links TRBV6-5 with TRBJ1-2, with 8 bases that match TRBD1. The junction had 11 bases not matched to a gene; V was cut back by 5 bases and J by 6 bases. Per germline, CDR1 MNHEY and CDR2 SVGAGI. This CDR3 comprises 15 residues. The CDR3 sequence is CASSPAIQGDHGYTF. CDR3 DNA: TGTGCCAGCAGTCCGGCTATACAGGGGGATCATGGCTACACCTTC.

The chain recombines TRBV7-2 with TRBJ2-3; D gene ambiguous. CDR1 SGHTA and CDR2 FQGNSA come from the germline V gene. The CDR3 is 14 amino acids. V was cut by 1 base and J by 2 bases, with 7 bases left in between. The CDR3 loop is CASSLVGFTDTQYF. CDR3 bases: TGTGCCAGCAGCTTAGTGGGATTCACAGATACGCAGTATTTT.

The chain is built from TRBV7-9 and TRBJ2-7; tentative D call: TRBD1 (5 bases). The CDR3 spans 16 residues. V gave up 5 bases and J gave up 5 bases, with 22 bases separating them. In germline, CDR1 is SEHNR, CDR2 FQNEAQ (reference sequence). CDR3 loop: CASSPSRANGLNEQYF. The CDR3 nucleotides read TGTGCCAGCAGCCCTTCCAGGGCCAACGGGCTCAACGAGCAGTACTTC.

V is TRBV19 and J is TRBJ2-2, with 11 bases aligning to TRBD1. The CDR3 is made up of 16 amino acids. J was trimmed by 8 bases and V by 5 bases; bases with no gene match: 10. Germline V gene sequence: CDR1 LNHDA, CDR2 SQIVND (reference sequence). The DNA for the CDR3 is TGTGCCAGTAGTTCCGGGCGGACAGGGGGCGCGGGGGAGCTGTTTTTT. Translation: CASSSGRTGGAGELFF.

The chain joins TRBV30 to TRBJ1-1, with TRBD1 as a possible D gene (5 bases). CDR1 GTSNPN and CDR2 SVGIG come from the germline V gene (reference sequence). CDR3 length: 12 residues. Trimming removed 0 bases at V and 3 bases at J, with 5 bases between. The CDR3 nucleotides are TGTGCCTGGAGTGTACAGGACACTGAAGCTTTCTTT. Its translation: CAWSVQDTEAFF. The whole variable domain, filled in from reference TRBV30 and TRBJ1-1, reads SQTIHQWPATLVQPVGSPLSLECTVEGTSNPNLYWYRQAAGRGLQLLFYSVGIGQISSEVPQNLSASRPQDRQFILSSKKLLLSDSGFYLCAWSVQDTEAFFGQGTRLTVV.

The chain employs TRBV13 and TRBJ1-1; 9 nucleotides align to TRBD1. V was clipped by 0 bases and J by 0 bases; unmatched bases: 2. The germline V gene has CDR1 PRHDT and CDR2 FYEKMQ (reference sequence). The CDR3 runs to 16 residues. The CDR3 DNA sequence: TGTGCCAGCAGCTTAGGACAGGGGGCCCTGAACACTGAAGCTTTCTTT. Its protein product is CASSLGQGALNTEAFF.

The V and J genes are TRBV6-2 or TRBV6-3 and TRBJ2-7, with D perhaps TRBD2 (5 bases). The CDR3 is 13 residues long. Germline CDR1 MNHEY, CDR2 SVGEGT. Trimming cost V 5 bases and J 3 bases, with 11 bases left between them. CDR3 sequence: CASSREQVYEQYF. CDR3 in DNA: TGTGCCAGCAGTAGGGAGCAGGTCTACGAGCAGTACTTC.

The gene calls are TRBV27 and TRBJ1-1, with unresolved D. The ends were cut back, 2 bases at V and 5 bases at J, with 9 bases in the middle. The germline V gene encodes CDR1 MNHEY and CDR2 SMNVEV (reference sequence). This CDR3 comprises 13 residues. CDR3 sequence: CASSLIGNTEAFF. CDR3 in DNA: TGTGCCAGCAGTTTAATTGGGAATACTGAAGCTTTCTTT.

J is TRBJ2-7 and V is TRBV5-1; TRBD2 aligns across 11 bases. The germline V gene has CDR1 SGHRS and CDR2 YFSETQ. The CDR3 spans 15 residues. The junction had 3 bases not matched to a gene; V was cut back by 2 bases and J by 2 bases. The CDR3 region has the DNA TGCGCCAGCAGCTTACTAGCGGGGGAGGCCTACGAGCAGTACTTC. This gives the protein CASSLLAGEAYEQYF.

The CDR3 sequence: CASSQTTTGRPLYEQYF. The DNA for the CDR3 is TGTGCCAGCAGCCAAACAACAACCGGACGTCCTCTCTACGAGCAGTACTTC. V is TRBV3-1 (or the pseudogene TRBV3-2) and J is TRBJ2-7; D uncertain. This CDR3 is 17 amino acids long. Per germline, CDR1 LGHDT and CDR2 YNNKEL (reference sequence). V lost 2 bases and J lost 3, with 20 bases in between.